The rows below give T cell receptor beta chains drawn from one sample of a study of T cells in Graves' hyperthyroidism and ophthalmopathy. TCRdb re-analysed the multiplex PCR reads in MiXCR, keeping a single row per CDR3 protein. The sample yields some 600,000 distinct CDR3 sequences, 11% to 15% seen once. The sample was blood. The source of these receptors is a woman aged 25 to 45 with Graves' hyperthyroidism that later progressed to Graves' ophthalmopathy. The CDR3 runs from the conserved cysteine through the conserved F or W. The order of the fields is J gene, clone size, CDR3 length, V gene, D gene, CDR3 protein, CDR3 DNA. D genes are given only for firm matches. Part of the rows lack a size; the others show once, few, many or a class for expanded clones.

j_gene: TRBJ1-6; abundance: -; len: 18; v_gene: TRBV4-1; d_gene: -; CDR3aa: CASSPTAGQDSYNSPLHF; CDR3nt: TGCGCCAGCAGCCCCACAGCGGGGCAAGACTCCTATAATTCACCCCTCCACTTT
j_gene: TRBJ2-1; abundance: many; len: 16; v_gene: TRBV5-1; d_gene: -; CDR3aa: CASSQLPGNSYNEQFF; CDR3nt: TGCGCCAGCAGCCAGCTCCCTGGCAATTCCTACAATGAGCAGTTCTTC
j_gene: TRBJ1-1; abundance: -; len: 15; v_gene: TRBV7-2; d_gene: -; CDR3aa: CASSPDGALRAEAFF; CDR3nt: TGTGCCAGCAGCCCAGATGGGGCCCTGAGGGCTGAAGCTTTCTTT
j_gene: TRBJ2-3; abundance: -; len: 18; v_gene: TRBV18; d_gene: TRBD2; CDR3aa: CASSPPMTSGRGTDTQYF; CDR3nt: TGTGCCAGCTCACCACCGATGACTAGCGGGAGGGGCACAGATACGCAGTATTTT
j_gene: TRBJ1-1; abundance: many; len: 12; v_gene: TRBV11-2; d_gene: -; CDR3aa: CASSKQGTEAFF; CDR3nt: TGTGCCAGCAGCAAACAGGGAACTGAAGCTTTCTTT
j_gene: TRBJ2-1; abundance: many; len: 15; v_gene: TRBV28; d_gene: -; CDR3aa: CASRTASASIDEQFF; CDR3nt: TGTGCCAGCAGGACCGCCAGTGCCTCGATCGATGAGCAGTTCTTC
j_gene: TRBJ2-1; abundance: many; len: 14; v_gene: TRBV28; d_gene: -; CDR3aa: CASSFMPDVTEQFF; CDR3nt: TGTGCCAGCAGTTTTATGCCGGACGTGACTGAGCAGTTCTTC
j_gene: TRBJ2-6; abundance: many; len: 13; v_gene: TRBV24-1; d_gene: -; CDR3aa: CAIGDSGANVLTF; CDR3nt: TGTGCCATCGGGGACTCTGGGGCCAACGTCCTGACTTTC
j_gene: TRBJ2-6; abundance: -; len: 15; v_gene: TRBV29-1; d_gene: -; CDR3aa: CSVEEDSSGANVLTF; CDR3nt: TGCAGCGTTGAAGAAGACAGCTCTGGGGCCAACGTCCTGACTTTC
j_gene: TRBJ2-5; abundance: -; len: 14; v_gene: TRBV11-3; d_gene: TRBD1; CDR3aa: CASSIQGAEETQYF; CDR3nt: TGTGCCAGCAGCATACAGGGGGCTGAAGAGACCCAGTACTTC
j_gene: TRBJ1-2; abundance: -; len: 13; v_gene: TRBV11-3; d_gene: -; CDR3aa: CASSRDGAPIGTF; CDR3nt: TGTGCCAGCAGCCGAGACGGGGCCCCCATCGGAACCTTC
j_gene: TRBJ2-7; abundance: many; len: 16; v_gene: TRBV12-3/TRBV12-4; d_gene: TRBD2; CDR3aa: CASSLESAGGSYEQYF; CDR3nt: TGTGCCAGCAGTTTAGAATCAGCGGGAGGTTCCTACGAGCAGTACTTC
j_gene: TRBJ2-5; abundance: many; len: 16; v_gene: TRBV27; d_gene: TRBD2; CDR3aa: CASWRREGGALETQYF; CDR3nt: TGTGCCAGCTGGAGGCGGGAGGGCGGTGCGTTGGAGACCCAGTACTTC
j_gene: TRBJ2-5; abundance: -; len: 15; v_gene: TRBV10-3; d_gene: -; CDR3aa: CAISETDGAGETQYF; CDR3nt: TGTGCCATCAGTGAGACCGACGGAGCGGGAGAGACCCAGTACTTC
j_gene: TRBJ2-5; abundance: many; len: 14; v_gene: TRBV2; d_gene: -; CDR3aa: CASMGWREQETQYF; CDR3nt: TGTGCCAGCATGGGGTGGAGGGAGCAAGAGACCCAGTACTTC
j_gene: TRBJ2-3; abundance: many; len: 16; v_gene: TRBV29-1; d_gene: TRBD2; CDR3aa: CSVEGVAGAFTDTQYF; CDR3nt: TGCAGCGTTGAGGGAGTAGCGGGAGCCTTTACAGATACGCAGTATTTT
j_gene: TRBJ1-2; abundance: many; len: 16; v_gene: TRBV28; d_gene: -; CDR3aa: CASSFNGQGGNYGYTF; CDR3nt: TGTGCCAGCAGTTTTAATGGGCAGGGAGGTAACTATGGCTACACCTTC
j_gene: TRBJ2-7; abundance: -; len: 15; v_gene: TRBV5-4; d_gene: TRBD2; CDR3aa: CASSSRLAGSYEQYF; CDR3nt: TGTGCCAGCAGCTCTAGACTAGCGGGCTCCTACGAGCAGTACTTC
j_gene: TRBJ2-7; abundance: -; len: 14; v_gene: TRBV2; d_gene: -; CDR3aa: CASTTSTGRDEQYF; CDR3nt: TGTGCCAGCACTACTTCCACGGGGCGGGACGAGCAGTACTTC
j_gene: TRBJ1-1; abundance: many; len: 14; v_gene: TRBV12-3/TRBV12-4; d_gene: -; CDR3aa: CASSFRGWNTEAFF; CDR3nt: TGTGCCAGCAGTTTCAGGGGATGGAACACTGAAGCTTTCTTT
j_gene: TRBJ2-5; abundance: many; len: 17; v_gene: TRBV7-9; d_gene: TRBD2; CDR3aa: CASSLSRAGGRGETQYF; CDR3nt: TGTGCCAGCAGCTTGTCGCGAGCGGGAGGTCGGGGAGAGACCCAGTACTTC
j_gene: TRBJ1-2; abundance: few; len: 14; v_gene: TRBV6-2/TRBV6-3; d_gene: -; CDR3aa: CASSYTPDSYGYTF; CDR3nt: TGTGCCAGCAGTTATACCCCGGATAGCTATGGCTACACCTTC
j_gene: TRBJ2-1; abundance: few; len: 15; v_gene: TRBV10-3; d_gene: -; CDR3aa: CAIGSRLGAYNEQFF; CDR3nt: TGTGCCATCGGATCTCGACTAGGGGCCTACAATGAGCAGTTCTTC
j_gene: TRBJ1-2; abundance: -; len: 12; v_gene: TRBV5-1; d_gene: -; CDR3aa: CASSLAASGYTF; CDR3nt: TGCGCCAGCAGCTTGGCGGCTTCCGGCTACACCTTC
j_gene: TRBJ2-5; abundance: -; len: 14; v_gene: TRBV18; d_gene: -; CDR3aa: CASSPASSQETQYF; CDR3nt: TGTGCCAGCTCACCCGCTAGTTCCCAAGAGACCCAGTACTTC
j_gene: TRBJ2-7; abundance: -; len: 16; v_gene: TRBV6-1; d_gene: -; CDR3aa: CASFRTGGKDLYEQYF; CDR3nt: TGTGCCAGCTTCCGAACGGGCGGAAAGGACCTTTACGAGCAGTACTTC
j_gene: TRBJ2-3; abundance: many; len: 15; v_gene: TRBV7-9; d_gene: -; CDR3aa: CASSLPGEGTDTRYF; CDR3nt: TGTGCCAGCAGCTTACCGGGAGAGGGCACAGATACGCGGTATTTT
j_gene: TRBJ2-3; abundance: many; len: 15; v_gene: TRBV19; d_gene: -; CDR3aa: CASSAMKDGTDTQYF; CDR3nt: TGTGCCAGTAGTGCAATGAAGGATGGGACAGATACGCAGTATTTT
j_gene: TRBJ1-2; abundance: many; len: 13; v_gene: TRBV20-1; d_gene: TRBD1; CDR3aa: CSASGGLPYGYTF; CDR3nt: TGCAGTGCTTCAGGGGGCCTTCCCTATGGCTACACCTTC
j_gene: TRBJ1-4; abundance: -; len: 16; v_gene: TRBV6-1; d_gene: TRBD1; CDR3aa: CASSDGTAATNEKLFF; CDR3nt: TGTGCCAGCAGTGACGGGACAGCAGCAACTAATGAAAAACTGTTTTTT
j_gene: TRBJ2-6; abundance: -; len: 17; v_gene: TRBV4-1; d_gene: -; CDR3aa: CASSQASSRSGANVLTF; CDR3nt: TGCGCCAGCAGCCAAGCGAGTAGTAGATCTGGGGCCAACGTCCTGACTTTC
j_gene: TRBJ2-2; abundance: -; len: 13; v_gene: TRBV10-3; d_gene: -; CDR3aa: CAIRETHTGELFF; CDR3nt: TGTGCCATCAGGGAAACCCACACCGGGGAGCTGTTTTTT
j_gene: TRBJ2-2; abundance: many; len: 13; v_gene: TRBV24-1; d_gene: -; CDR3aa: CATSDSDIGELFF; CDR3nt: TGTGCCACCAGTGACTCGGACATCGGGGAGCTGTTTTTT
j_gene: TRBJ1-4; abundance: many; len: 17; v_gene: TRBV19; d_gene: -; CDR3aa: CASSLGHFLATNEKLFF; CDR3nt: TGTGCCAGTAGCTTGGGACATTTCCTTGCAACTAATGAAAAACTGTTTTTT
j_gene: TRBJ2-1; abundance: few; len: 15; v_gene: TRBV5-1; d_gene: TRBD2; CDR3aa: CASSGAAGAANEQFF; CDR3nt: TGCGCCAGCAGCGGGGCTGCGGGAGCGGCCAATGAGCAGTTCTTC
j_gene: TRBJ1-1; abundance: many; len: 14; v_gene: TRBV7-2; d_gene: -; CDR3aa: CASSSDSGNTEAFF; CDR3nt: TGTGCCAGCAGCTCGGACAGTGGGAACACTGAAGCTTTCTTT
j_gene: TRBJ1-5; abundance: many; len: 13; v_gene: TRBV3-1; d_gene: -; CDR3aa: CASSQFTYQPQHF; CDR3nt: TGTGCCAGCAGCCAATTCACCTATCAGCCCCAGCATTTT
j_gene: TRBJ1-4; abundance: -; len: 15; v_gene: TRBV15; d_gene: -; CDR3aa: CATSSRVSTNEKLFF; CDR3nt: TGTGCCACCAGCAGCCGGGTATCCACTAATGAAAAACTGTTTTTT
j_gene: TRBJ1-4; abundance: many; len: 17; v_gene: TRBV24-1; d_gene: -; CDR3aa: CATSDPRDGATNEKLFF; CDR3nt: TGTGCCACCAGTGATCCACGGGACGGTGCAACTAATGAAAAACTGTTTTTT
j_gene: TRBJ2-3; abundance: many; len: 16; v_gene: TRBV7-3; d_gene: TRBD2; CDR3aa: CASSLWTSGLTDTQYF; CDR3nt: TGTGCCAGCAGCTTATGGACTAGCGGACTCACAGATACGCAGTATTTT